This T cell receptor (beta chain) was found in a study of T cells in Graves' hyperthyroidism and ophthalmopathy. With a duration under 2 months, the hyperthyroidism was newly diagnosed in patients aged 18 to 65. CDR3 length: 13 amino acids. Germline V gene lookup returns CDR1 SNHLY and CDR2 FYNNEI. V was clipped by 8 bases and J by 5 bases; unmatched bases: 6. This clonotype counts as large. RNA transcripts were the template for amplifying TCR beta CDR3 regions. Researchers ran a first-round RT-PCR on the TCR CDR3 using the HTBI primer set. MiXCR, run by TCRdb on the multiplex PCR reads, gives a single entry per CDR3 protein. The sample contains around 350,000 distinct CDR3 sequences, less than 20% of which appear only once.

Sequenced sample: blood. The chain has TRBV2 and TRBJ1-1; 9 bases are shared with TRBD1. This receptor was identified in a woman under 30 with Graves' hyperthyroidism that later progressed to Graves' ophthalmopathy. The CDR3 sequence: CASRDRAETEAFF. The CDR3, as DNA: TGTGCCAGCCGGGACAGGGCTGAAACTGAAGCTTTCTTT.